This T cell receptor (beta chain) was observed in a study of T cells in tumors after PD-1 blockade. Looking at the study overall: Patients had no prior checkpoint blockade, systemic immunosuppressants, or anti-cancer therapy within 4 weeks.

TCRdb keeps only in-frame clones here, not all; method: immunoSEQ multiplex PCR. This sample has fewer than 15,000 clones; roughly 80% occur once, and the top ten carry approximately 22%. CDR3 length equals 18 residues. CDR1 and CDR2 (germline): SGHRS, YFSETQ. V shed 0 bases, J shed 5 bases, and the junction held 13 bases outside the gene matches. The sample here was PBMCs, taken after anti-PD-1 treatment. V is TRBV5-1 and J is TRBJ2-5, with 10 bases aligning to TRBD1. This receptor was taken from a human donor with basal cell carcinoma. The CDR3 loop is CASSLVGTGARGGETQYF. CDR3 sequence (DNA): TGCGCCAGCAGCTTGGTTGGGACAGGGGCCCGCGGAGGGGAGACCCAGTACTTC. Combining the CDR3 with reference TRBV5-1 and TRBJ2-5 gives the whole variable domain KAGVTQTPRYLIKTRGQQVTLSCSPISGHRSVSWYQQTPGQGLQFLFEYFSETQRNKGNFPGRFSGRQFSNSRSEMNVSTLELGDSALYLCASSLVGTGARGGETQYFGPGTRLLVL.